The clone carrying this TCR beta chain was detected once. The RNA input was 0.5 to 1 ug, and it was reverse transcribed with random hexamers. Across 54 Vbeta and 13 Jbeta, immunoSEQ multiplex PCR amplified TCR beta CDR3. MiXCR, applied by TCRdb to the immunoSEQ multiplex PCR reads, yields one record per CDR3 protein. In the table there are approximately 100,000 distinct CDR3 sequences, around 90% of which are singletons. Isolation of CD8+ and CD4+ T cells was performed negatively, whereas enrichment of TEMRA cells was done by FACS. This sample was taken from a study of CD8 T cells in Susac syndrome. J gave up 4 bases and V 6 bases, and 6 bases lay outside the gene matches. The CDR3 sequence is 15 residues long.

Sequencing used CD8+ T cells from PBMCs. The gene calls are TRBV12-3 or TRBV12-4 and TRBJ1-5; 10 positions agree with TRBD1. The sequence derives from a human donor in good health. As DNA, the CDR3 is TGTGCCAGCAGACCCGGGACAGGGGAAAATCAGCCCCAGCATTTT. It is translated as CASRPGTGENQPQHF.